The 22 T cell receptor beta chains in this list originate from one sample, sequenced in a study of blood T cell repertoires in COVID-19. Method: immunoSEQ multiplex PCR; TCRdb's copy keeps in-frame clones and lacks some. The sample records more than 300,000 clones, approximately 87% being singletons. The sample was peripheral blood. These receptors originate from a woman in her 30s with COVID-19, enrolled during active disease.

This clone was seen just once. The CDR3 DNA is TGTGCCAGCAGCCAAGTACAGTACTATGGCTACACCTTC. Amino acid sequence: CASSQVQYYGYTF. The J gene is TRBJ1-2, the V gene TRBV14; no reliable D call. V lost 1 base to trimming and J lost 3 bases, with 6 bases between them. In germline, CDR1 is SGHDN, CDR2 FVKESK. This CDR3 region has 13 residues.

The chain has TRBV5-1 and TRBJ2-3, with 7 bases identical to TRBD2. V lost 4 bases to trimming and J lost 3 bases; unmatched junction nucleotides: 8. Per germline, CDR1 SGHRS and CDR2 YFSETQ. The CDR3 covers 15 residues. The CDR3 coding sequence is TGCGCCAGCAGCACCGGACTAGTAGGGACAGATACGCAGTATTTT. The encoded protein is CASSTGLVGTDTQYF. The full variable domain, in which reference TRBV5-1 and TRBJ2-3 provide the parts outside the CDR3, is KAGVTQTPRYLIKTRGQQVTLSCSPISGHRSVSWYQQTPGQGLQFLFEYFSETQRNKGNFPGRFSGRQFSNSRSEMNVSTLELGDSALYLCASSTGLVGTDTQYFGPGTRLTVL.

The J gene is TRBJ1-5, the V gene TRBV6-1; D possibly corresponds to TRBD1 (5 bases). Germline V lookup: CDR1 MNHNS, CDR2 SASEGT. The CDR3 is 16 amino acids. Trimming took off 1 base at V and 2 bases at J, with 12 bases between the two ends. The CDR3 DNA reads TGTGCCAGCAGTGAAGGGGGAGGGACGGGCAATCAGCCCCAGCATTTT. This sequence encodes CASSEGGGTGNQPQHF.

This clone was observed a single time. The chain uses TRBV20-1 and TRBJ2-2; TRBD1 is a possible D gene (6 bases). Trimming shortened V by 3 bases and J by 13 bases, and 27 bases separated the two germline ends. The CDR3 loop spans 16 amino acids. Germline CDR1 DFQATT, CDR2 SNEGSKA (reference sequence). The CDR3 reads CSASRTGQITTAALFF. The CDR3 coding sequence is TGCAGTGCTAGTCGTACCGGACAGATTACTACCGCTGCGCTGTTTTTT.

Here the CDR3 reads CASSPRPSGGTYNEQFF. CDR3 sequence (DNA): TGTGCCAGCTCACCAAGGCCAAGCGGAGGTACATACAATGAGCAGTTCTTC. This chain joins TRBV18 and TRBJ2-1; D is perhaps TRBD2 (5 bases). The CDR3 totals 17 residues. V shed 2 bases and J shed 4 bases, with 18 bases lying between them. Germline V CDR1 and CDR2: KGHSH, LQKENI.

This clone was found many times. The chain is built from TRBV11-1 and TRBJ2-1, with 8 bases aligning to TRBD2. The CDR3 runs to 15 residues. Germline-derived CDR1 and CDR2 are SGHAT and FQDESV (reference sequence). Trimming cost V 3 bases and J 8 bases; bases outside gene matches: 9. In DNA, the CDR3 is TGTGCCAGCAGCTTTGGCGGGAGGAGAAGAGATGAGCAGTTCTTC. Protein sequence: CASSFGGRRRDEQFF. Looking up the rest from reference TRBV11-1 and TRBJ2-1 gives the full variable domain: EAEVAQSPRYKITEKSQAVAFWCDPISGHATLYWYRQILGQGPELLVQFQDESVVDDSQLPKDRFSAERLKGVDSTLKIQPAELGDSAMYLCASSFGGRRRDEQFFGPGTRLTVL.

The chain combines TRBV15 with TRBJ2-3; TRBD2 matches 8 bases. Germline V gives CDR1 LNHNV, CDR2 YYDKDF (reference sequence). The V and J ends lost 3 bases and 2 bases, in that order; junction bases with no gene match: 7. The CDR3 runs 16 residues. CDR3 protein: CATSRALAEYTDTQYF. The DNA of the CDR3 is TGTGCCACCAGCAGGGCACTAGCGGAGTACACAGATACGCAGTATTTT.

Here the CDR3 reads CASRGGTANYGYTF. CDR3 coding DNA: TGTGCCAGCAGAGGGGGGACAGCTAACTATGGCTACACCTTC. The rearrangement joins TRBV9 to TRBJ1-2; 7 positions match TRBD1. V trimming: 5 bases; J trimming: 0 bases; junction bases outside the gene matches: 4. CDR1 is SGDLS and CDR2 is YYNGEE in the germline V gene. This CDR3 contains 14 residues. The full variable domain, rest sourced from reference TRBV9 and TRBJ1-2, is DSGVTQTPKHLITATGQRVTLRCSPRSGDLSVYWYQQSLDQGLQFLIQYYNGEERAKGNILERFSAQQFPDLHSELNLSSLELGDSALYFCASRGGTANYGYTFGSGTRLTVV.

This chain uses TRBV28 with TRBJ2-7, with 9 bases fitting TRBD2. Germline CDR1 MDHEN, CDR2 SYDVKM. The CDR3 extends over 14 amino acids. The junction had 4 bases not matched to a gene; V was cut back by 7 bases and J by 0 bases. Here the CDR3 DNA reads TGTGCCAGCAAGACTAGCGGTAGCTCCTACGAGCAGTACTTC. Translating it yields CASKTSGSSYEQYF.

The chain carries TRBV20-1 and TRBJ2-7; TRBD2 aligns across 7 bases. This CDR3 comprises 10 residues. From germline, CDR1 is DFQATT and CDR2 SNEGSKA (reference sequence). With 6 bases clipped from V and 9 bases from J, the junction kept 5 bases outside the gene matches. The CDR3 coding sequence is TGCAGTGCCGCGTCGGGGGGGCAGTACTTC. Amino acids: CSAASGGQYF.

The chain employs TRBV7-2 and TRBJ2-7; 7 bases fit TRBD2. V trimming: 10 bases; J trimming: 7 bases; junction bases outside the gene matches: 13. The length of the CDR3 is 13 residues. In germline, CDR1 is SGHTA, CDR2 FQGNSA. The DNA of the CDR3 is TGTGCCATCGGGGGGACGTTAAAAGGGGAGCAGTACTTC. It translates to CAIGGTLKGEQYF.

V is TRBV9 and J is TRBJ2-7; D is possibly TRBD1 (7 bases). The length of the CDR3 is 14 residues. V dropped 6 bases and J dropped 1 base, with 14 bases sitting between them. Germline loops: CDR1 SGDLS, CDR2 YYNGEE. The DNA for the CDR3 is TGTGCCAGCACCTCGACAGGGACTTCCTACGAGCAGTACTTC. Its translation is CASTSTGTSYEQYF.

The chain has TRBV12-5 and TRBJ2-6; D is uncertain. Trimming cost V 7 bases and J 0 bases, with 4 bases left between them. The CDR3 consists of 13 residues. CDR1 LGHNT and CDR2 FRNRAP come from the germline V gene. The CDR3 region is CASASSGANVLTF. In DNA, the CDR3 is TGTGCTAGTGCCAGCTCTGGGGCCAACGTCCTGACTTTC.

CDR3 sequence: CASSLLDRVSEAFF. The CDR3 nucleotides are TGTGCCAGCAGTTTGTTGGACAGGGTTTCTGAAGCTTTCTTT. The chain is built from TRBV28 and TRBJ1-1, with TRBD1 identical over 8 bases. The trim removed 3 bases at V and 6 bases at J, leaving 6 bases unmatched. Per the germline V gene, CDR1 is MDHEN and CDR2 is SYDVKM. The CDR3 loop spans 14 amino acids.

The rearrangement uses TRBV28 and TRBJ2-7; 9 bases agree with TRBD2. J gave up 4 bases and V 3 bases, and 10 bases lay outside the gene matches. Germline CDR1 MDHEN, CDR2 SYDVKM. The CDR3 consists of 16 residues. CDR3 DNA sequence: TGTGCCAGCAGTTTCGGGCTAGCGGGAAAGTATTACGAGCAGTACTTC. Protein product: CASSFGLAGKYYEQYF.

The chain links TRBV30 to TRBJ2-7, with D possibly TRBD1 on 5 matching bases. Germline CDR1 reads GTSNPN; CDR2 reads SVGIG (reference sequence). The V gene lost 6 bases and the J gene lost 2 bases, with 17 bases spanning the gap. The CDR3 sequence is 14 residues long. For the CDR3, the DNA is TGTGCCTGCAACCAGGGCCCTCGGACCTACGAGCAGTACTTC. Encoded protein: CACNQGPRTYEQYF.

This chain connects TRBV7-9 to TRBJ2-2, with 9 bases that match TRBD2. Germline V lookup: CDR1 SEHNR, CDR2 FQNEAQ (reference sequence). V trimming: 5 bases; J trimming: 1 base; junction bases outside the gene matches: 14. The CDR3 is made up of 19 amino acids. This chain's CDR3 is CASSLQTTIAGENTGELFF. The CDR3 DNA reads TGTGCCAGCAGCCTACAAACTACCATAGCGGGAGAGAACACCGGGGAGCTGTTTTTT.

The genes are TRBV21-1 and TRBJ2-1; TRBD1 reflects the table's D call only, with no check against the DNA. TRBV21-1 is tagged as a pseudogene. The CDR3 is made up of 13 amino acids. The CDR3 DNA sequence: TGTGCCAGCTGTCCAGGGGGGTACGAGGAGCAGTTCTTC. Translation gives CASCPGGYEEQFF.

This clone was counted once. This sample includes further DNA sequences coding for the same CDR3. The chain employs TRBV5-6 and TRBJ2-4; 9 bases are a match to TRBD2. Germline V lookup: CDR1 SGHDT, CDR2 YYEEEE. With 4 bases clipped from V and 3 bases from J, the junction kept 5 bases outside the gene matches. The CDR3 has 15 amino acids. CDR3 protein: CASSLLAGDKNIQYF. The DNA for the CDR3 is TGTGCCAGCAGCCTACTAGCGGGTGACAAAAACATTCAGTACTTC.

V and J are TRBV10-2 and TRBJ2-3; D is undetermined. CDR3 length: 11 amino acids. Germline V gene sequence: CDR1 WSHSY, CDR2 SAAADI. The CDR3: CASARTDTQYF. The CDR3 region has the DNA TGCGCTTCAGCGCGGACAGATACGCAGTATTTT.

V usage is TRBV19 and J usage is TRBJ1-2; TRBD1 is a possible D gene (6 bases). Trimming shortened V by 10 bases and J by 2 bases, and 14 bases separated the two germline ends. Germline loops: CDR1 LNHDA, CDR2 SQIVND (reference sequence). The length of the CDR3 is 13 residues. The CDR3 is CATSPQGNYGYTF. CDR3 nucleotides: TGTGCCACCAGCCCACAGGGAAACTATGGCTACACCTTC.

The chain has TRBV7-9 and TRBJ2-3; D is ambiguous. Per germline, CDR1 SEHNR and CDR2 FQNEAQ (reference sequence). The CDR3 runs to 13 residues. V shed 1 base and J shed 4 bases, with 6 bases lying between them. CDR3 DNA sequence: TGTGCCAGCAGCTTAGGACGGGCAGATACGCAGTATTTT. Translated: CASSLGRADTQYF.